In its sample, the clone carrying this T cell receptor beta chain was seen many times. Antigen: not known. This specimen belongs to a study of T cells in Graves' hyperthyroidism and ophthalmopathy. Exclusion of patients followed from uncontrolled infection, other autoimmune disease, pregnancy or lactation. The germline CDR1 and CDR2 sequences are SEHNR and FQNEAQ (reference sequence). This CDR3 spans 13 amino acids. Trimming removed 5 bases from V and 0 bases from J, with 4 bases in between. RNA transcripts yielded amplified TCR beta CDR3 regions. The HTBI set primed first-round TCR CDR3 RT-PCR. TCRdb ran MiXCR on the multiplex PCR reads and lists one entry per CDR3 protein. This sample carries about 660,000 distinct CDR3 sequences, 45% of them seen once, and the ten largest clones take less than 9%. Study-level findings and limits: Ophthalmopathy was distinguished from stable hyperthyroidism by 13 V-J signatures. Most thyroid clonotypes expanded above 0.001 were also detected in blood.

The sequencing input was peripheral blood or thyroid tissue (not recorded which). The clonotype comes from an adult man with Graves' disease, either hyperthyroidism or ophthalmopathy (not recorded which). J is TRBJ2-2 and V is TRBV7-9; no clear D. In DNA form, the CDR3 reads TGTGCCAGCAGCCTATCGAACACCGGGGAGCTGTTTTTT. It specifies CASSLSNTGELFF.